The next 32 T cell receptor beta chains were all read from a single sample in a study of T cells in Graves' hyperthyroidism and ophthalmopathy (dated by TCRdb to the late 2010s). Preparation of the library involved multiplex PCR. The listed sequencing device is Illumina HiSeq 2000. The TCR beta CDR3 regions were amplified from RNA transcripts. A first-round RT-PCR of the TCR CDR3 used the HTBI primer set with the Qiagen OneStep RT-PCR kit. TCRdb itself trimmed the public reads at Q25 with fastp, ran MiXCR and retained productive beta chains. Rows with one shared CDR3 protein collapse into an entry with the most common genes and DNA. A total of under 750,000 distinct CDR3 sequences appear in this sample, about 17% of them only once. Clones ranked in the top ten supply roughly a sixth of the sample. The source material was blood. The receptor set was obtained from a woman aged 50 to 65 with Graves' hyperthyroidism that later progressed to Graves' ophthalmopathy.

The gene calls are TRBV19 and TRBJ1-2; D remains unclear. The CDR3 has 15 amino acids. In germline, CDR1 is LNHDA, CDR2 SQIVND (reference sequence). V lost 3 bases, J lost 6 bases, and 17 bases lay in between. This CDR3 reads CASSIGGHSLHGYTF. CDR3 bases: TGTGCCAGTAGTATTGGTGGGCACAGCCTCCATGGCTACACCTTC. Full variable domain (outside the CDR3, taken from reference TRBV19 and TRBJ1-2): DGGITQSPKYLFRKEGQNVTLSCEQNLNHDAMYWYRQDPGQGLRLIYYSQIVNDFQKGDIAEGYSVSREKKESFPLTVTSAQKNPTAFYLCASSIGGHSLHGYTFGSGTRLTVV.

This clonotype was counted only a few times. V usage is TRBV9 and J usage is TRBJ1-2, with a tentative D call TRBD1 (6 bases). The CDR3 is 16 amino acids. CDR1 is SGDLS and CDR2 is YYNGEE in the germline V gene. Between the trimmed V and J ends, which lost 4 bases and 5 bases, there was a span of 21 bases. The CDR3 DNA sequence: TGTGCCAGCAGCCCTAGACTGGACAGAAAACTGTATGGCTACACCTTC. This sequence encodes CASSPRLDRKLYGYTF.

This clonotype was found a few times. The gene calls are TRBV30 and TRBJ1-2, with D unresolved. The CDR3 runs to 16 residues. Germline CDR1 reads GTSNPN; CDR2 reads SVGIG (reference sequence). V was shortened by 4 bases and J by 3 bases, with 21 bases between the two germline ends. CDR3 coding DNA: TGTGCCTGGACCCGAAACCGGGGAGGGATCGACTATGGCTACACCTTC. Translating it yields CAWTRNRGGIDYGYTF. Full variable domain (rest looked up from reference TRBV30 and TRBJ1-2): SQTIHQWPATLVQPVGSPLSLECTVEGTSNPNLYWYRQAAGRGLQLLFYSVGIGQISSEVPQNLSASRPQDRQFILSSKKLLLSDSGFYLCAWTRNRGGIDYGYTFGSGTRLTVV.

The genes are TRBV20-1 and TRBJ2-1; maybe TRBD2 (7 bases). The CDR3 length is 15 residues. Germline lookup yields CDR1 DFQATT and CDR2 SNEGSKA (reference sequence). The V gene lost 0 bases and the J gene lost 7 bases, with 16 bases spanning the gap. The CDR3 protein is CSAREGGLARNEQFF. CDR3 nucleotide sequence: TGCAGTGCTAGAGAGGGGGGGCTAGCGCGAAATGAGCAGTTCTTC.

In this sample, this clonotype turned up many times. The V gene is TRBV15, the J gene TRBJ1-1; D is ambiguous. The germline V gene has CDR1 LNHNV and CDR2 YYDKDF (reference sequence). This CDR3 region has 12 residues. V was pared by 3 bases and J by 4 bases, with 6 bases between. The CDR3 DNA follows: TGTGCCACCAGCAGTTGGGGCACTGAAGCTTTCTTT. Amino acids: CATSSWGTEAFF.

This clonotype has more than one count but fewer than ten. V gene TRBV10-3 combines with J gene TRBJ2-3, with D perhaps TRBD2 (5 bases). CDR1 and CDR2 from the germline V gene are ENHRY and SYGVKD. The CDR3 contains 13 residues. Trimming cost V 7 bases and J 2 bases, with 10 bases left between them. DNA of the CDR3: TGTGCCATCACCGGGGTTAACACAGATACGCAGTATTTT. It codes for CAITGVNTDTQYF.

This clonotype appeared a few times. The V and J genes are TRBV7-9 and TRBJ2-7; 7 bases align to TRBD1. The V and J ends lost 5 bases and 6 bases, in that order; junction bases with no gene match: 7. CDR1 is SEHNR, CDR2 FQNEAQ, per germline (reference sequence). This CDR3 has 13 amino acids. In DNA, the CDR3 is TGTGCCAGCAGCCCTGACAGGGTAGGCGAGCAGTACTTC. Translating gives CASSPDRVGEQYF.

Many counts were recorded for this clonotype. The V call is TRBV2, the J call TRBJ1-4; TRBD1 might be the D (6 bases). V shed 7 bases and J shed 2 bases, with 17 bases lying between them. The CDR3 totals 16 residues. Germline CDR1 is SNHLY and CDR2 is FYNNEI. The DNA for the CDR3 is TGTGCCAGCACTCAATACCAGGGGAGGACTAATGAAAAACTGTTTTTT. It translates to CASTQYQGRTNEKLFF.

A few counts support this clonotype. The chain couples TRBV5-1 to TRBJ2-1, with D possibly being TRBD1 (6 bases). The length of the CDR3 is 15 residues. CDR1 is SGHRS, CDR2 YFSETQ, per germline. The germline V and J ends were trimmed by 1 base and 9 bases, with 17 bases remaining between them. The CDR3 here is CASSLWQGTTGEQFF. The CDR3 DNA reads TGCGCCAGCAGCTTGTGGCAGGGGACCACCGGTGAGCAGTTCTTC.

This clonotype has ten or more counts. The chain is built from TRBV27 and TRBJ1-1, with 8 bases that match TRBD1. Germline assignment: CDR1 MNHEY and CDR2 SMNVEV (reference sequence). The CDR3 runs 14 residues. V trimming: 5 bases; J trimming: 3 bases; junction bases outside the gene matches: 5. Written as DNA, the CDR3 is TGTGCCAGCAGTCAAACAGGGGGGTACACTGAAGCTTTCTTT. Translated, it gives CASSQTGGYTEAFF.

The sample holds a few counts of this clonotype. The chain is built from TRBV11-2 and TRBJ2-3; D is ambiguous. The J call is in doubt because the DNA end fits TRBJ1-5 better. CDR3 length equals 13 residues. Per the germline V gene, CDR1 is SGHAT and CDR2 is FQNNGV. In nucleotides, the CDR3 is TGTGCCAGCAGGCGGCCCGACGGAGATACGCAGCATTTT. Protein: CASRRPDGDTQHF.

This chain joins TRBV6-2 or TRBV6-3 and TRBJ2-4; D is ambiguous. This CDR3 contains 14 residues. Per the germline V gene, CDR1 is MNHEY and CDR2 is SVGEGT. V was clipped by 0 bases and J by 0 bases, with 3 bases between them. The CDR3 DNA follows: TGTGCCAGCAGTTACTCTCTAGCCAAAAACATTCAGTACTTC. This encodes CASSYSLAKNIQYF.

The chain links TRBV19 to TRBJ2-1, with D possibly TRBD2 on 5 matching bases. The CDR3 covers 13 residues. The V end lost 10 bases, the J end lost 5 bases, and 15 bases lay between the germline ends. Germline lookup yields CDR1 LNHDA and CDR2 SQIVND (reference sequence). The CDR3 bases are TGTGCCACCCGCGAGGGCGGCAACAATGAGCAGTTCTTC. Its translation: CATREGGNNEQFF.

This clonotype was detected many times. The CDR3 spells CASSAGSLGTEAFF. The CDR3 bases are TGCGCCAGCAGCGCAGGGAGTTTGGGCACTGAAGCTTTCTTT. This chain uses TRBV5-1 with TRBJ1-1; possibly TRBD1 for D (5 bases). Trimming took off 4 bases at V and 4 bases at J, with 14 bases between the two ends. This CDR3 is 14 amino acids long. The germline gives CDR1 SGHRS, CDR2 YFSETQ.

The gene calls are TRBV4-2 and TRBJ2-5; TRBD1 matches at 7 bases. V was pared by 8 bases and J by 5 bases, with 14 bases of the junction left unmatched. The V gene's germline CDR1 is LGHNA and CDR2 YNFKEQ. The CDR3 is made up of 15 amino acids. CDR3 nucleotides: TGTGCCAGCCCTCAAGGGGGCCGGGTTGAGGAGACCCAGTACTTC. Its protein product is CASPQGGRVEETQYF.

This clonotype was counted a few times. The chain is built from TRBV13 and TRBJ2-1, with 15 nucleotides matching TRBD2. This CDR3 has 20 residues. Germline CDR1 PRHDT, CDR2 FYEKMQ (reference sequence). V shed 6 bases, J shed 1 base, and the junction held 13 bases outside the gene matches. For the CDR3, the DNA is TGTGCCAGCAGTCCCCCCTCGGGACTAGCGGGGGGTCAATCCTACAATGAGCAGTTCTTC. Its protein product is CASSPPSGLAGGQSYNEQFF.

This chain uses TRBV11-2 with TRBJ2-5, with TRBD2 matching over 7 bases. With 0 bases clipped from V and 3 bases from J, the junction kept 4 bases outside the gene matches. From germline, CDR1 is SGHAT and CDR2 FQNNGV. The CDR3 has 15 amino acids. The CDR3 loop reads CASSLEFGGEETQYF. CDR3 in DNA: TGTGCCAGCAGCTTAGAATTTGGGGGGGAAGAGACCCAGTACTTC.

This clonotype was detected only a few times. The rearrangement joins TRBV12-3 or TRBV12-4 to TRBJ2-2; TRBD1 matches at 8 bases. This CDR3 comprises 16 residues. J lost 3 bases, V lost 5 bases, and 8 bases had no gene match. CDR3 residues: CASSLSVDRDTGELFF. The CDR3, as DNA: TGTGCCAGCAGTCTAAGCGTGGACAGGGACACCGGGGAGCTGTTTTTT.

The gene calls are TRBV25-1 and TRBJ1-6; TRBD1 agrees at 7 bases. Germline values: CDR1 MGHDK, CDR2 SYGVNS. V lost 11 bases and J lost 8; bases outside the gene matches: 6. CDR3 length: 12 amino acids. CDR3 amino acids: CAARTGYSPLHF. Here the CDR3 DNA reads TGTGCCGCCCGGACAGGCTATTCACCCCTCCACTTT.

This clonotype was picked up a small number of times. The rearrangement links TRBV14 to TRBJ2-1; a weak D match, TRBD1 (6 bases). The CDR3 extends over 14 amino acids. The germline gives CDR1 SGHDN, CDR2 FVKESK. Between the trimmed V and J ends, which lost 3 bases and 9 bases, there was a span of 15 bases. The CDR3 loop is CASSHHRDGVEQFF. The CDR3 coding sequence is TGTGCCAGCAGCCACCACAGGGATGGAGTTGAGCAGTTCTTC. Using reference TRBV14 and TRBJ2-1 for the parts outside the CDR3, the full variable domain is EAGVTQFPSHSVIEKGQTVTLRCDPISGHDNLYWYRRVMGKEIKFLLHFVKESKQDESGMPNNRFLAERTGGTYSTLKVQPAELEDSGVYFCASSHHRDGVEQFFGPGTRLTVL.

Of note for this clonotype: One end of the junction is discordant with germline, which a read error may explain. This chain connects TRBV12-3 or TRBV12-4 to TRBJ2-1, with 7 bases lining up with TRBD1. The CDR3 covers 13 residues. CDR3 DNA: TGTGCCAGCACCCGGGACAGTTTCAATGAGCAGGTCTTC. It encodes CASTRDSFNEQVF.

This chain connects TRBV29-1 to TRBJ1-1, with 7 bases that match TRBD1. This CDR3 contains 11 residues. The V gene end was trimmed by 6 bases and the J gene end by 5 bases; junction bases not matched to a gene: 3. Germline V gene lookup returns CDR1 SQVTM and CDR2 ANQGSEA. The CDR3 sequence: CSVEGQTEAFF. The CDR3 nucleotides read TGCAGCGTAGAGGGACAGACTGAAGCTTTCTTT.

This clonotype was detected many times. The chain employs TRBV3-1 and TRBJ1-6; weak D call: TRBD1 (5 bases). This CDR3 has 13 residues. The V gene's germline CDR1 is LGHDT and CDR2 YNNKEL (reference sequence). V dropped 1 base and J dropped 13 bases, with 11 bases sitting between them. The CDR3 DNA reads as TGTGCCAGCAGCCAAGGAACCGGGGACCCCCTCCACTTT. Protein product: CASSQGTGDPLHF.

This clonotype was picked up a small number of times. The chain combines TRBV6-1 with TRBJ1-2, with D uncertain. Trimming removed 2 bases at V and 0 bases at J, with 7 bases between. The germline gives CDR1 MNHNS, CDR2 SASEGT. This CDR3 spans 14 amino acids. CDR3 loop: CASSEMATNYGYTF. Here the CDR3 DNA reads TGTGCCAGCAGTGAAATGGCCACTAACTATGGCTACACCTTC.

This clonotype was picked up many times. The rearrangement joins TRBV6-6 to TRBJ1-5; D call uncertain. V was shortened by 0 bases and J by 9 bases, with 15 bases between the two germline ends. The length of the CDR3 is 15 residues. Germline CDR1 is MNHNY and CDR2 is SVGAGI (reference sequence). CDR3 in DNA: TGTGCCAGCAGTTACTCGATGGTGGATGGTTGGCCCCAGCATTTT. Translation: CASSYSMVDGWPQHF.

This clonotype has a count of ten or more. The chain recombines TRBV5-1 with TRBJ1-5; D unclear. V lost 0 bases and J lost 9, with 16 bases in between. CDR3 size: 15 residues. CDR1 is SGHRS and CDR2 is YFSETQ in the germline V gene. The CDR3 loop is CASSLDVSDGRPQHF. The CDR3 coding sequence is TGCGCCAGCAGCTTGGACGTGAGCGACGGGAGGCCCCAGCATTTT.

The V call is TRBV5-5, the J call TRBJ1-4, with D perhaps TRBD1 (5 bases). Germline assignment: CDR1 SGHKS and CDR2 YYEKEE (reference sequence). With 6 bases removed from V and 8 bases from J, the gap between germline ends came to 17 bases. This CDR3 spans 14 amino acids. The chain's CDR3 is CASNNQGDREKLFF. As DNA, the CDR3 is TGTGCCAGCAACAACCAGGGAGATCGGGAAAAACTGTTTTTT.

This clonotype showed up just a few times. J is TRBJ1-2 and V is TRBV5-1; D is possibly TRBD1 (5 bases). Germline V gives CDR1 SGHRS, CDR2 YFSETQ. Trimming took 1 base from V and 2 from J, leaving 21 bases between them. The CDR3 is 18 amino acids. In nucleotides, the CDR3 is TGCGCCAGCAGCTTGATCTCCGGCGGGGACGTCTCCAACTATGGCTACACCTTC. It is translated as CASSLISGGDVSNYGYTF.

This clonotype occurred a few times. This chain connects TRBV29-1 to TRBJ1-2; 9 positions agree with TRBD1. CDR3 length: 15 residues. With 3 bases clipped from V and 7 bases from J, the junction kept 12 bases outside the gene matches. Germline V lookup: CDR1 SQVTM, CDR2 ANQGSEA. The CDR3, as DNA: TGCAGCGTTGAGATAGATGTCGGGACAGGGTCTGGCTACACCTTC. It codes for CSVEIDVGTGSGYTF.

The chain joins TRBV10-3 to TRBJ2-2; D is possibly TRBD1 (5 bases). Trimming took 6 bases from V and 1 from J, leaving 12 bases between them. In germline, CDR1 is ENHRY, CDR2 SYGVKD. This CDR3 has 15 amino acids. The CDR3 spells CAIRDGQGNTGELFF. CDR3 sequence (DNA): TGTGCCATCAGAGATGGTCAGGGGAACACCGGGGAGCTGTTTTTT.

In its sample, this clonotype was seen a few times. The chain is built from TRBV6-1 and TRBJ2-3, with D possibly TRBD2 on 5 matching bases. V shed 6 bases and J shed 2 bases, with 18 bases lying between them. Looked up from germline, CDR1 is MNHNS and CDR2 is SASEGT. CDR3 length equals 16 residues. This CDR3 is CASRDSIYSPTDTQYF. The CDR3 DNA is TGTGCCAGCAGGGACTCCATTTATTCGCCCACAGATACGCAGTATTTT.

This clonotype was found a few times. The chain carries TRBV4-1 and TRBJ1-2, with D possibly being TRBD1 (5 bases). Trimming took 1 base from V and 7 from J, leaving 16 bases between them. Germline-derived CDR1 and CDR2 are MGHRA and YSYEKL. The CDR3 spans 15 residues. The CDR3 DNA sequence: TGCGCCAGCAGCCAAGGGACGCGGGGCTCGGGTGGCTACACCTTC. Translated: CASSQGTRGSGGYTF.